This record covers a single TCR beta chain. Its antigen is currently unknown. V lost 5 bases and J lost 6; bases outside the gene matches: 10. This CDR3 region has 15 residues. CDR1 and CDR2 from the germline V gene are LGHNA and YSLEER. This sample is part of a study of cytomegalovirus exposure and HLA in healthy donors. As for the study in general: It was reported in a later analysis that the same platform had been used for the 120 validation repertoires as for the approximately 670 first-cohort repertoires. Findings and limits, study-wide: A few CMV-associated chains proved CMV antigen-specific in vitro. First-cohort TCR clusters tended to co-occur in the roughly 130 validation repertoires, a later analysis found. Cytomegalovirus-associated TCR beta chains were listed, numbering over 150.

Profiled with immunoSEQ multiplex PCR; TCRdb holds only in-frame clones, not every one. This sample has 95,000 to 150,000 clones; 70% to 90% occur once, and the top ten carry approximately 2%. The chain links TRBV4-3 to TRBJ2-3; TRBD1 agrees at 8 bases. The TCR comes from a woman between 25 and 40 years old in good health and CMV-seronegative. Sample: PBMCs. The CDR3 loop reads CASSSRNRGVDTQYF. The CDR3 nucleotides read TGCGCCAGCAGCTCTCGGAACAGGGGGGTGGATACGCAGTATTTT.